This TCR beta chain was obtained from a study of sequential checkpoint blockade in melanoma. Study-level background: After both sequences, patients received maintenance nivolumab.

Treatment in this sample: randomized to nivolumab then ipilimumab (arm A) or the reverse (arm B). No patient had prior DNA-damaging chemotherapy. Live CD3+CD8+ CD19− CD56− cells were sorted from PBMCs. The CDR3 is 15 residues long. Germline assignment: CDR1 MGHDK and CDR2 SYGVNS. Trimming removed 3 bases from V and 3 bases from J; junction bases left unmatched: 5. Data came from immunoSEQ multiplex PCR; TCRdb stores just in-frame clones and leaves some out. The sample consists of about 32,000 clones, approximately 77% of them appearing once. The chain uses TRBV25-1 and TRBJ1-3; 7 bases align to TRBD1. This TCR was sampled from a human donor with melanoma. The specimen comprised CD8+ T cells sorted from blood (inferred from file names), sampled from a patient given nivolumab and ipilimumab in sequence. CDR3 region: CASSEEQGYGNTIYF. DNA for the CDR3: TGTGCCAGCAGTGAGGAACAGGGGTATGGAAACACCATATATTTT.